Listed below are T cell receptor beta chains from one sample, sequenced in a study of shared T cell receptors in the human thymus. Repertoires were generated with immunoSEQ multiplex PCR, while TCRdb's copy carries only in-frame clones and drops some. The table lists about 400,000 clones, around 95% of them singletons. The source material was thymocytes. Every receptor here comes from a human donor. Both conserved end residues are part of each CDR3. D genes are given only for firm matches. For some rows the clone size is stated as once, few or many, or as a class when expanded; others skip it.

V gene: TRBV28
D gene: TRBD2
clone size: NA
J gene: TRBJ2-3
CDR3 length: 17
CDR3 DNA: TGTGCCAGCAGTTGTGGGACTAGCGGGAGTGCACCAGATACGCAGTATTTT
CDR3 protein: CASSCGTSGSAPDTQYF

V gene: TRBV30
D gene: TRBD1
clone size: NA
J gene: TRBJ2-7
CDR3 length: 15
CDR3 DNA: TGTGCCTGGAGTGTAGGGGGCAGTAGCTCCTACGAGCAGTACTTC
CDR3 protein: CAWSVGGSSSYEQYF

V gene: TRBV9
D gene: TRBD2
clone size: NA
J gene: TRBJ2-5
CDR3 length: 17
CDR3 DNA: TGTGCCAGCAGCACCAGTGGTAATAGCGGGAGGGCAGAGACCCAGTACTTC
CDR3 protein: CASSTSGNSGRAETQYF

V gene: TRBV19
D gene: TRBD1
clone size: NA
J gene: TRBJ1-4
CDR3 length: 16
CDR3 DNA: TGTGCCAGTAGTATGGGGACAGGGGGCGAGATTGAAAAACTGTTTTTT
CDR3 protein: CASSMGTGGEIEKLFF

V gene: TRBV6-5
D gene: NA
clone size: NA
J gene: TRBJ2-7
CDR3 length: 15
CDR3 DNA: TGTGCCAGCAGTTACTCTCCGGGGAACATAGACGAGCAGTACTTC
CDR3 protein: CASSYSPGNIDEQYF

V gene: TRBV10-1
D gene: TRBD2
clone size: NA
J gene: TRBJ2-2
CDR3 length: 18
CDR3 DNA: TGCGCCAGCAGTGAGCCGGTAGCGGGAGGGCAGGACACCGGGGAGCTGTTTTTT
CDR3 protein: CASSEPVAGGQDTGELFF

V gene: TRBV4-3
D gene: TRBD1
clone size: NA
J gene: TRBJ1-1
CDR3 length: 17
CDR3 DNA: TGCGCCAGCAGCCCCTCTACAGGGGGCCTGGTGAACACTGAAGCTTTCTTT
CDR3 protein: CASSPSTGGLVNTEAFF

V gene: TRBV19
D gene: TRBD2
clone size: NA
J gene: TRBJ2-1
CDR3 length: 17
CDR3 DNA: TGTGCCAGTACCCCTCCGACTAGCGGGAGTGATGGCAATGAGCAGTTCTTC
CDR3 protein: CASTPPTSGSDGNEQFF

V gene: TRBV7-9
D gene: TRBD1
clone size: NA
J gene: TRBJ2-4
CDR3 length: 13
CDR3 DNA: TGTGCCAGCAGCTGGGGACAGCTAAACATTCAGTACTTC
CDR3 protein: CASSWGQLNIQYF

V gene: TRBV21-1
D gene: NA
clone size: NA
J gene: TRBJ2-1
CDR3 length: 15
CDR3 DNA: TGTGCCAGCAGCGTGGCTAGCGGGGAGGACAATGAGCAGTTCTTC
CDR3 protein: CASSVASGEDNEQFF

V gene: TRBV27
D gene: NA
clone size: NA
J gene: TRBJ2-1
CDR3 length: 16
CDR3 DNA: TGTGCCAGCAGTCAAACCCGACTAAGCGCCTACAATGAGCAGTTCTTC
CDR3 protein: CASSQTRLSAYNEQFF

V gene: TRBV29-1
D gene: NA
clone size: once
J gene: TRBJ1-1
CDR3 length: 12
CDR3 DNA: TGCAGCGGATTGGGGGGCGGCACTGAAGCTTTCTTT
CDR3 protein: CSGLGGGTEAFF

V gene: TRBV18
D gene: TRBD1
clone size: NA
J gene: TRBJ2-5
CDR3 length: 15
CDR3 DNA: TGTGCCAGCTCACCACAACAGGGGGTGGGAAATTCCCAGTACTTC
CDR3 protein: CASSPQQGVGNSQYF

V gene: TRBV27
D gene: NA
clone size: NA
J gene: TRBJ1-1
CDR3 length: 17
CDR3 DNA: TGTGCCAGCAGTTCACATCACCAACCTTCAGGGAACACTGAAGCTTTCTTT
CDR3 protein: CASSSHHQPSGNTEAFF

V gene: TRBV18
D gene: TRBD1
clone size: once
J gene: TRBJ2-1
CDR3 length: 15
CDR3 DNA: TGTGCCAGCTCACACCCGGGACAGGGTCCCAATGAGCAGTTCTTC
CDR3 protein: CASSHPGQGPNEQFF

V gene: TRBV9
D gene: TRBD2
clone size: NA
J gene: TRBJ2-1
CDR3 length: 17
CDR3 DNA: TGTGCCAGCAGCGTAGATCCCACTAGCGGGGGTCCGAATGAGCAGTTCTTC
CDR3 protein: CASSVDPTSGGPNEQFF

V gene: TRBV7-9
D gene: TRBD2
clone size: once
J gene: TRBJ2-7
CDR3 length: 16
CDR3 DNA: TGTGCCAGCAGCTTAGTAAAAGTGGCGGGGGCCTACGAGCAGTACTTC
CDR3 protein: CASSLVKVAGAYEQYF

V gene: TRBV6-4
D gene: NA
clone size: NA
J gene: TRBJ1-5
CDR3 length: 15
CDR3 DNA: TGTGCCAGCAGTGACGGGCGCAGGGGCAATCAGCCCCAGCATTTT
CDR3 protein: CASSDGRRGNQPQHF

V gene: TRBV5-1
D gene: TRBD2
clone size: once
J gene: TRBJ2-7
CDR3 length: 16
CDR3 DNA: TGCGCCAGCAGCTGGAGGCAACTAGCGTACGTCTACGAGCAGTACTTC
CDR3 protein: CASSWRQLAYVYEQYF

V gene: TRBV6-5
D gene: NA
clone size: NA
J gene: TRBJ1-2
CDR3 length: 14
CDR3 DNA: TGTGCCAGCACCAAGGGAGTTTCTAACTATGGCTACACCTTC
CDR3 protein: CASTKGVSNYGYTF

V gene: TRBV7-8
D gene: NA
clone size: NA
J gene: TRBJ2-3
CDR3 length: 16
CDR3 DNA: TGTGCCAGCAGCGTAACCGGGGGAGCGACCACAGATACGCAGTATTTT
CDR3 protein: CASSVTGGATTDTQYF

V gene: TRBV27
D gene: NA
clone size: NA
J gene: TRBJ2-5
CDR3 length: 11
CDR3 DNA: TGTGCCAGCAGTTCGACGGAGACCCAGTACTTC
CDR3 protein: CASSSTETQYF

V gene: TRBV6-1
D gene: TRBD2
clone size: NA
J gene: TRBJ2-5
CDR3 length: 13
CDR3 DNA: TGTGCCAGCAGCCGCGGGGGGGGTGTGACCCAGTACTTC
CDR3 protein: CASSRGGGVTQYF

V gene: TRBV2
D gene: NA
clone size: NA
J gene: TRBJ2-7
CDR3 length: 17
CDR3 DNA: TGTGCCAGCAGTGAAAAGGGGGTGCCCCTTTGTGGCTACGAGCAGTACTTC
CDR3 protein: CASSEKGVPLCGYEQYF

V gene: TRBV28
D gene: TRBD1
clone size: NA
J gene: TRBJ2-1
CDR3 length: 15
CDR3 DNA: TGTGCCAGCTCTGGGCCCAGGGGGCGCCGAGATGAGCAGTTCTTC
CDR3 protein: CASSGPRGRRDEQFF

V gene: TRBV14
D gene: TRBD2
clone size: NA
J gene: TRBJ2-1
CDR3 length: 18
CDR3 DNA: TGTGCCAGCAGCCAAAAAGGGACTAGCGGGAGGGCCGAGCATGAGCAGTTCTTC
CDR3 protein: CASSQKGTSGRAEHEQFF

V gene: TRBV30
D gene: NA
clone size: NA
J gene: TRBJ2-5
CDR3 length: 13
CDR3 DNA: TGTGCCTGGAGGGGGGTCGGGAAAGAGACCCAGTACTTC
CDR3 protein: CAWRGVGKETQYF

V gene: TRBV5-6
D gene: NA
clone size: NA
J gene: TRBJ2-2
CDR3 length: 15
CDR3 DNA: TGTGCCAGCAGCCCAGGGGTCGCGAGCACCGGGGAGCTGTTTTTT
CDR3 protein: CASSPGVASTGELFF

V gene: TRBV2
D gene: TRBD2
clone size: NA
J gene: TRBJ2-1
CDR3 length: 17
CDR3 DNA: TGTGCGACTACGGGACTAGCGGGAGACGTCTCCTACAATGAGCAGTTCTTC
CDR3 protein: CATTGLAGDVSYNEQFF

V gene: TRBV19
D gene: TRBD1
clone size: NA
J gene: TRBJ1-2
CDR3 length: 15
CDR3 DNA: TGTGCCAGTAGTATAGGGGGGCCAGGGGGCTCTGGCTACACCTTC
CDR3 protein: CASSIGGPGGSGYTF

V gene: TRBV7-2
D gene: TRBD2
clone size: NA
J gene: TRBJ2-3
CDR3 length: 16
CDR3 DNA: TGTGCCAGCAGCCCCCTGGCGGGAGGGACCACAGATACGCAGTATTTT
CDR3 protein: CASSPLAGGTTDTQYF

V gene: TRBV6-5
D gene: TRBD1
clone size: NA
J gene: TRBJ1-1
CDR3 length: 15
CDR3 DNA: TGTGCCAGCAGTTACTTCAGGACAGGGAAGACTGAAGCTTTCTTT
CDR3 protein: CASSYFRTGKTEAFF

V gene: TRBV5-4
D gene: NA
clone size: NA
J gene: TRBJ2-7
CDR3 length: 15
CDR3 DNA: TGTGCCAGCAGCTTGGATCCTAAACTCTCCTACGAGCAGTACTTC
CDR3 protein: CASSLDPKLSYEQYF

V gene: TRBV6-6
D gene: TRBD2
clone size: NA
J gene: TRBJ2-1
CDR3 length: 15
CDR3 DNA: TGTGCCAGCAGCCCTCACCTTAGCGGGAGAAATGAGCAGTTCTTC
CDR3 protein: CASSPHLSGRNEQFF

V gene: TRBV5-3
D gene: NA
clone size: NA
J gene: TRBJ2-1
CDR3 length: 22
CDR3 DNA: TGTGCCAGAAGCCCAGAAGCCTGGAGTCTTCGTATAGCGGCGAGCTCCTACAATGAGCAGTTCTTC
CDR3 protein: CARSPEAWSLRIAASSYNEQFF

V gene: TRBV7-4
D gene: TRBD2
clone size: once
J gene: TRBJ2-1
CDR3 length: 13
CDR3 DNA: TGTGCCAACAGACTAGCGGTCTACAATGAGCAGTTCTTC
CDR3 protein: CANRLAVYNEQFF

V gene: TRBV27
D gene: NA
clone size: NA
J gene: TRBJ1-4
CDR3 length: 14
CDR3 DNA: TGTGCCAGCAGTTTATGGCAGGGCAATGAAAAACTGTTTTTT
CDR3 protein: CASSLWQGNEKLFF

V gene: TRBV28
D gene: TRBD1
clone size: NA
J gene: TRBJ2-3
CDR3 length: 16
CDR3 DNA: TGTGCCAGCAGCCCTACAGGGGGCGCGTGTCCAGATACGCAGTATTTT
CDR3 protein: CASSPTGGACPDTQYF

V gene: TRBV4-3
D gene: TRBD2
clone size: NA
J gene: TRBJ2-7
CDR3 length: 15
CDR3 DNA: TGCGCCAGCAGCCAAGCGGTAATAGCGGGAGACGAGCAGTACTTC
CDR3 protein: CASSQAVIAGDEQYF

V gene: TRBV28
D gene: NA
clone size: NA
J gene: TRBJ1-4
CDR3 length: 18
CDR3 DNA: TGTGCCAGCAGTCTTAAACGGGACACCCGGGCTTGGCGGGAAAAACTGTTTTTT
CDR3 protein: CASSLKRDTRAWREKLFF

V gene: TRBV27
D gene: NA
clone size: NA
J gene: TRBJ1-2
CDR3 length: 13
CDR3 DNA: TGTGCCAGCAGTTTGACGGGTAACTATGGCTACACCTTC
CDR3 protein: CASSLTGNYGYTF

V gene: TRBV7-2
D gene: NA
clone size: NA
J gene: TRBJ2-7
CDR3 length: 15
CDR3 DNA: TGTGCCAGCAGCTTAGTGCAGCGGAGCTCCTACGAGCAGTACTTC
CDR3 protein: CASSLVQRSSYEQYF

V gene: TRBV6-4
D gene: TRBD2
clone size: NA
J gene: TRBJ2-3
CDR3 length: 16
CDR3 DNA: TGTGCCAGCAGTGACTGGGGGGAGGGCTTAGCAGATACGCAGTATTTT
CDR3 protein: CASSDWGEGLADTQYF

V gene: TRBV28
D gene: NA
clone size: few
J gene: TRBJ1-5
CDR3 length: 15
CDR3 DNA: TGTGCCAGCAGTCGAAACAGGCATAGCAATCAGCCCCAGCATTTT
CDR3 protein: CASSRNRHSNQPQHF

V gene: TRBV10-3
D gene: NA
clone size: NA
J gene: TRBJ1-1
CDR3 length: 13
CDR3 DNA: TGTGCCATCAGTGACCAGGGTGGGACTGAAGCTTTCTTT
CDR3 protein: CAISDQGGTEAFF

V gene: TRBV7-4
D gene: TRBD2
clone size: NA
J gene: TRBJ2-5
CDR3 length: 17
CDR3 DNA: TGTGCCAGCAGTCAGGGACTAGCGGGAGGCTGGCCTGAGACCCAGTACTTC
CDR3 protein: CASSQGLAGGWPETQYF